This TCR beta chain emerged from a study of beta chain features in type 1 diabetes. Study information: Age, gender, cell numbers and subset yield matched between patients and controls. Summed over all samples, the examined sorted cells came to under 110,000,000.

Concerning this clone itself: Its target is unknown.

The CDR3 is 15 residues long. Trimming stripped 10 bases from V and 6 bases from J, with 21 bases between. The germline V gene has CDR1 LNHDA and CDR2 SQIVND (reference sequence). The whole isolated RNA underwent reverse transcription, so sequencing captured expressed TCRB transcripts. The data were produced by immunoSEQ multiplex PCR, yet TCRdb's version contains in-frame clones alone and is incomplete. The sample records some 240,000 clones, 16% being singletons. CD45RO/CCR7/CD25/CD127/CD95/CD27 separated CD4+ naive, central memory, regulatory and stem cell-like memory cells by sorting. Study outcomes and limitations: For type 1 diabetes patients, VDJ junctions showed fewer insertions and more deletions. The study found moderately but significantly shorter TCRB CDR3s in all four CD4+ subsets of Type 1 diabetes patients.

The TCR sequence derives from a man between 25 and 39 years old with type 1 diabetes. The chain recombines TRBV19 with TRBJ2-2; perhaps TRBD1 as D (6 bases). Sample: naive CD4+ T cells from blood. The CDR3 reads CATNLAPGVSGELFF. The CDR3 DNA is TGTGCCACCAATCTAGCCCCAGGGGTATCCGGGGAGCTGTTTTTT.